This entry describes one T cell receptor beta chain. The PCR ran on 60 Vbeta and 13 Jbeta primers. The table came from immunoSEQ multiplex PCR; TCRdb's copy has only in-frame clones and leaves some out. The table has some 130,000 clones, around 72% seen once. The sample comes from a study of cytomegalovirus exposure and HLA in healthy donors. V lost 3 bases, J lost 7 bases, and 27 bases lay in between. The CDR3 contains 18 residues. The germline V gene has CDR1 MGHRA and CDR2 YSYEKL. Sequenced sample: PBMCs. The source is a man over 45 in good health and CMV-seropositive. The rearrangement links TRBV4-1 to TRBJ1-1; TRBD1 is a possible D gene (6 bases). CDR3 DNA sequence: TGCGCCAGCAGCCACTTAATAACCGGCCTCGGGGAAGGGGGTGAAGCTTTCTTT. Encoded protein: CASSHLITGLGEGGEAFF.